This TCR beta chain was recorded in a study of blood T cell repertoires in COVID-19. The overall study: Sites in the United States, Italy and Spain provided acute and convalescent COVID-19 samples. In each case, the material was cDNA or gDNA derived from T cells, B-cell-depleted T cells, or PBMCs.

Authors' data handling: Reference gene primers were amplified, and this amplification served to estimate nucleated cell counts. Generated by immunoSEQ multiplex PCR, the TCRdb table keeps only in-frame clones and is missing some. V and J calls and clone size follow that table, whereas D and trimming were derived from the DNA. Found here are around 190,000 clones, about 85% of them singletons; the top ten hold nearly 6%. Patients in Seattle were enrolled during active infection, then followed longitudinally. Trimming took off 0 bases at V and 2 bases at J, with 9 bases between the two ends. Germline V gene lookup returns CDR1 SGHDT and CDR2 YYEEEE. This CDR3 has 15 residues.

This chain connects TRBV5-6 to TRBJ1-5; D gene ambiguous. Sequences were obtained from peripheral blood. The clonotype comes from a woman aged 40 to 55 with COVID-19, enrolled during active disease. The CDR3 DNA follows: TGTGCCAGCAGCTTGGCTGCTGCAGGCAATCAGCCCCAGCATTTT. Translated: CASSLAAAGNQPQHF.